This TCR beta chain was identified during a study of CD8 T cells in Susac syndrome. Study-wide background: At the time their blood was drawn, patients with Susac syndrome were either therapy-naive, on corticosteroids (with some of them also receiving intravenous immunoglobulin), or on intravenous immunoglobulin alone.

As for this clonotype: Its antigen is unidentified.

Random hexamers served to reverse transcribe roughly 0.45 to 1 ug RNA. One entry per CDR3 protein results from TCRdb running MiXCR on the immunoSEQ multiplex PCR reads. The table has 70,000 to 100,000 distinct CDR3 sequences, approximately 96% seen once. General study results and limits: Susac-specific public clones were found in total CD8+ and CD8+ TEMRA repertoires, numbering roughly 15 and five, respectively.

Negative isolation yielded CD8+ and CD4+ T cells; FACS enriched TEMRA cells. Sequencing was done on a sample of CD8+ T cells from PBMCs. The source of this sequence is a human donor with Susac syndrome.

The CDR3 nucleotides are TGTGCCAGCAGTCCAGGACAGGGTGGAAATGGCTACACCTTC. It yields the protein CASSPGQGGNGYTF. V gene TRBV6-5 combines with J gene TRBJ1-2; 8 positions agree with TRBD1. The CDR3 sequence is 14 residues long. Germline CDR1 MNHEY, CDR2 SVGAGI. V lost 5 bases and J lost 6; bases outside the gene matches: 8.